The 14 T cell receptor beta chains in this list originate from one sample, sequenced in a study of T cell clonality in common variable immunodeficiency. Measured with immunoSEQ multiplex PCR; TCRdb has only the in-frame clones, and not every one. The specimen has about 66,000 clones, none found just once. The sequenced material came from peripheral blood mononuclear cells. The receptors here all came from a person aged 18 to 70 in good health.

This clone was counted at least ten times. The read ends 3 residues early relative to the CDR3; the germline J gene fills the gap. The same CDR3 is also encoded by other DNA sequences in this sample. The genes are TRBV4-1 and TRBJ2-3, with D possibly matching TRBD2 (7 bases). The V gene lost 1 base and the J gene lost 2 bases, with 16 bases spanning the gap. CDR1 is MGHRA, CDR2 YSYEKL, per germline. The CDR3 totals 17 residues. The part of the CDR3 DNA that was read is TGCGCCAGCAGCCAAGGAAGAGGGGGAGGGCTCACAGATACG. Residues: CASSQGRGGGLTDT. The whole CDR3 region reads CASSQGRGGGLTDTQYF.

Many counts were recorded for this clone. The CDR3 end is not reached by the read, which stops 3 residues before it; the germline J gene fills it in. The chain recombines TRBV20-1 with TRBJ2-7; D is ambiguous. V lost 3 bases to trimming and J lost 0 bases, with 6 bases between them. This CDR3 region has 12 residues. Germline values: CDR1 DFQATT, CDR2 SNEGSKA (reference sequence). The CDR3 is CSARASSYEQYF. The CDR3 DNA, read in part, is TGCAGTGCTAGGGCTAGCTCCTACGAG.

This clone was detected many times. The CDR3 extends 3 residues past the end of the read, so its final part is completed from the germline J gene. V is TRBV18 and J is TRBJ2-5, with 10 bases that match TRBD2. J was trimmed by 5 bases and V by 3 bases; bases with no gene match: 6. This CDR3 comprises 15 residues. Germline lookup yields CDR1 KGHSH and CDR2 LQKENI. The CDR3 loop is CASSPPGTSAETQYF. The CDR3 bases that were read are TGTGCCAGCTCACCGCCCGGGACTAGCGCTGAGACC.

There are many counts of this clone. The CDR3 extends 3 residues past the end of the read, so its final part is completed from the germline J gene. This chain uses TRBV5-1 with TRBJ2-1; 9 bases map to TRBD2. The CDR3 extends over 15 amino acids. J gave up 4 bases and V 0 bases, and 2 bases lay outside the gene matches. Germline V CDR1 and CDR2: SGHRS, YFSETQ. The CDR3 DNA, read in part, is TGCGCCAGCAGCTTGGCTAGCGGGGCTTACAATGAG. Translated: CASSLASGAYNE. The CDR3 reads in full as CASSLASGAYNEQFF.

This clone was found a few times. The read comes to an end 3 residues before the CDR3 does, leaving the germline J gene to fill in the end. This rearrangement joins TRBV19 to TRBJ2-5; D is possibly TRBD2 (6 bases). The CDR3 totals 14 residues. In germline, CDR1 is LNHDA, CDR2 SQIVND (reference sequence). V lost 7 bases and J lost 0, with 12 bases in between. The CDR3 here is CASNADYNQETQYF. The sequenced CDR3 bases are TGTGCCAGTAATGCGGACTACAACCAAGAGACC. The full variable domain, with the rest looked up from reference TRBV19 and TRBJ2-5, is DGGITQSPKYLFRKEGQNVTLSCEQNLNHDAMYWYRQDPGQGLRLIYYSQIVNDFQKGDIAEGYSVSREKKESFPLTVTSAQKNPTAFYLCASNADYNQETQYFGPGTRLLVL.

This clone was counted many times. CDR3 DNA (partial): TGCGCCAGCAGCACCCCCGGGACAGCTTCCTACGAG. Translated, it gives CASSTPGTASYE. The whole CDR3 sequence is CASSTPGTASYEQYF. J is TRBJ2-7 and V is TRBV4-1; TRBD1 aligns across 7 bases. The missing CDR3 end, 3 residues past where the read stops, is filled in from the germline J gene. J was trimmed by 1 base and V by 5 bases; bases with no gene match: 8. Per the germline V gene, CDR1 is MGHRA and CDR2 is YSYEKL. This CDR3 has 15 amino acids.

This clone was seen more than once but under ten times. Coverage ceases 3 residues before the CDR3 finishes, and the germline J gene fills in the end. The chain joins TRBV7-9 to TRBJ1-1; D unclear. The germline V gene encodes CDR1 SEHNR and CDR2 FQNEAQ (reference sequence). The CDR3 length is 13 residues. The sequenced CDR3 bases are TGTGCCAGCAGCCGGGGTCTCCACAATGAG. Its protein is CASSRGLHNE. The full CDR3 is CASSRGLHNEAFF. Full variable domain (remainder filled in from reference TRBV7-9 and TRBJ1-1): DTGVSQNPRHKITKRGQNVTFRCDPISEHNRLYWYRQTLGQGPEFLTYFQNEAQLEKSRLLSDRFSAERPKGSFSTLEIQRTEQGDSAMYLCASSRGLHNEAFFGQGTRLTVV.

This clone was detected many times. CDR3 DNA (partial): TGTGCCAGCAGTTACTCGGACAGCTACCAAGAGACC. Its protein is CASSYSDSYQET. The whole CDR3 sequence is CASSYSDSYQETQYF. V gene TRBV6-2 or TRBV6-3 combines with J gene TRBJ2-5; maybe TRBD1 (6 bases). The read is 3 residues too short to cover the CDR3 end, so that end is filled in from the germline J gene. The CDR3 spans 15 residues. CDR1 and CDR2 from the germline V gene are MNHEY and SVGEGT. Trimming took 0 bases from V and 0 from J, leaving 8 bases between them.

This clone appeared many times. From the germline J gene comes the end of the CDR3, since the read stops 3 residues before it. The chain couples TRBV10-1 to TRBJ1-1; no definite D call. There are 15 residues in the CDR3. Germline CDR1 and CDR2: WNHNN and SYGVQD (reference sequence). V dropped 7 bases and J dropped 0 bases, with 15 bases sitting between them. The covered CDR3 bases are TGCGCCAGCACTAACCCCAGGAGTTTGAACACTGAA. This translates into CASTNPRSLNTE. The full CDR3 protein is CASTNPRSLNTEAFF.

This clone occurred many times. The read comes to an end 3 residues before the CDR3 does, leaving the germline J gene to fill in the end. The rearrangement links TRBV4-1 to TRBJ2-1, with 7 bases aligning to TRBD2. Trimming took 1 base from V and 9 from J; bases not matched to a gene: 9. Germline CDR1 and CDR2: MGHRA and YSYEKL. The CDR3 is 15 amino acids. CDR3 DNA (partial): TGCGCCAGCAGCCAAGTGGTAAAGGGGACTACTGAG. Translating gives CASSQVVKGTTE. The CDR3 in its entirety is CASSQVVKGTTEQFF.

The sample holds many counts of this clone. This chain's CDR3 is CASSLSRDRDYGYTF. CDR3 DNA, as far as it was read: TGTGCCAGCAGCCTTAGCCGGGACAGGGACTATGGC. The rearrangement links TRBV7-9 to TRBJ1-2; 9 positions agree with TRBD1. The read terminates 3 residues ahead of where the CDR3 ends, so the germline J gene completes it. Per the germline V gene, CDR1 is SEHNR and CDR2 is FQNEAQ (reference sequence). There are 15 residues in the CDR3. J gave up 3 bases and V 5 bases, and 7 bases lay outside the gene matches.

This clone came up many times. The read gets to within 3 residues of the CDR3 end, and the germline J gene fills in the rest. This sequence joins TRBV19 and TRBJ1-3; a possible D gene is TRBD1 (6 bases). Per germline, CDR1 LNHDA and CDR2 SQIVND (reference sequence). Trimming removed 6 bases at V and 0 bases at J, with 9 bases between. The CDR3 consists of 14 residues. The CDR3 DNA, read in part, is TGTGCCAGTAGGACGACAGGCTCTGGAAACACC. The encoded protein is CASRTTGSGNT. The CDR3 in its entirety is CASRTTGSGNTIYF.

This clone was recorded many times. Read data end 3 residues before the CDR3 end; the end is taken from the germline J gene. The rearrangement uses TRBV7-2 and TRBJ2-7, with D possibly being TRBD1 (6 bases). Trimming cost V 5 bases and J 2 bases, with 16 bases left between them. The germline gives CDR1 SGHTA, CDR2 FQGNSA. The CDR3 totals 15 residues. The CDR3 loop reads CASSPIRQGPYEQYF. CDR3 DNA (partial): TGTGCCAGCAGCCCAATCCGGCAGGGGCCCTACGAG.

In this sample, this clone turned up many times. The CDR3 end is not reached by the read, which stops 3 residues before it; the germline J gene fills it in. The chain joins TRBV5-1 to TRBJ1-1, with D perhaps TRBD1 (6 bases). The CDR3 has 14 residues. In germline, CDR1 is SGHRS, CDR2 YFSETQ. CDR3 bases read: TGCGCCAGCAGCACAGGGACCTCCCTCACCATA. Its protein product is CASSTGTSLTI. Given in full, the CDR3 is CASSTGTSLTIAFF.